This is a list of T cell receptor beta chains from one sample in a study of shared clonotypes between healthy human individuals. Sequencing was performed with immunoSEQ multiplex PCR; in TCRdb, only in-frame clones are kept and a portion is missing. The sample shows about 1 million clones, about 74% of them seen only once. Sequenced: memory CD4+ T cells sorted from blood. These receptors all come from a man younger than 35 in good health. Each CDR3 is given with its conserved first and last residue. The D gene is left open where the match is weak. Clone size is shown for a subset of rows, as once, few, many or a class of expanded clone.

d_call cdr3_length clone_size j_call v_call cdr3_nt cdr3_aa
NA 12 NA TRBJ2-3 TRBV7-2 TGTGCCAGCAGCTTTGGGGGAGATACGCAGTATTTT CASSFGGDTQYF
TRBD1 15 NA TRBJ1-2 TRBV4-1 TGCGCCAGCAGCCAAGAGAGGGGGCTAGACTATGGCTACACCTTC CASSQERGLDYGYTF
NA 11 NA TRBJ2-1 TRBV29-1 TGCAGCGTTGTCCGGACCAATGAGCAGTTCTTC CSVVRTNEQFF
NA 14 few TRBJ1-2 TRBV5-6 TGTGCCAGCAGCGGGGCGGGTGCGGGATATGGCTACACCTTC CASSGAGAGYGYTF
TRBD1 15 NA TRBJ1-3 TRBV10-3 TGTGCCATCAGTGAGTCTACAGGGGCTGGAAACACCATATATTTT CAISESTGAGNTIYF
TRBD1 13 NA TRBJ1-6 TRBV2 TGTGCCAGCGGGGACAGGCCAAATTCACCCCTCCACTTT CASGDRPNSPLHF
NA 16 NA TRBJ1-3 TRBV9 TGTGCCAGCAGCGCCCCCAGTGACCACTACGGGAACACCATATATTTT CASSAPSDHYGNTIYF
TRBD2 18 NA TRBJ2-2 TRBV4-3 TGCGCCAGCAGCCAAGGGGGCGGGGCGGGAGTTTCTACCGGGGAGCTGTTTTTT CASSQGGGAGVSTGELFF
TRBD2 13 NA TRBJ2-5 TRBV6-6 TGTGCCAGCAACCTGCGGGGGGTACAGACCCAGTACTTC CASNLRGVQTQYF
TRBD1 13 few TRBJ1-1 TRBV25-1 TGTGCCAGCTGGACAGGGATGAACACTGAAGCTTTCTTT CASWTGMNTEAFF
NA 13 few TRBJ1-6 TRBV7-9 TGTGCCAGCAGCTTTCCCCTCGATTCACCCCTCCACTTT CASSFPLDSPLHF
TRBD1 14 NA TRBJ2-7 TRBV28 TGTGCCAGCAGTTTTAGGACAGGGGCCCACGAGCAGTACTTC CASSFRTGAHEQYF
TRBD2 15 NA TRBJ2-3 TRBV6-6 TGTGCCAGCACATCTAGCGGGAGGGCCATAGATACGCAGTATTTT CASTSSGRAIDTQYF
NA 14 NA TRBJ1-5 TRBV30 TGTGCCTGGAGTCAAGCGGGAGGGAATCAGCCCCAGCATTTT CAWSQAGGNQPQHF
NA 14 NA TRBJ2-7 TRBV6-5 TGTGCCAGCAGCTACCGGGGGACCAACTACGAGCAGTACTTC CASSYRGTNYEQYF
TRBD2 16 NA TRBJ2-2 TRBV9 TGTGCCAGCAGTCTGACAGGACTAGCCAACACCGGGGAGCTGTTTTTT CASSLTGLANTGELFF
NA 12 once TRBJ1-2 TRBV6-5 TGTGCCAGCAAAGGCCCTAACTATGGCTACACCTTC CASKGPNYGYTF
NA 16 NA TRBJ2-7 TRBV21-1 TGTGCCAGCAGCCCAGGGACTAGCGGGCGCAACTACGAGCAGTACTTC CASSPGTSGRNYEQYF
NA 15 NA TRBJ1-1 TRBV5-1 TGCGCCAGCAGCTGGGTCGGGAGTATGAACACTGAAGCTTTCTTT CASSWVGSMNTEAFF
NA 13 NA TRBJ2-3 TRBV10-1 TGCGCCAGCTCCGGGGCGGGCACAGATACGCAGTATTTT CASSGAGTDTQYF
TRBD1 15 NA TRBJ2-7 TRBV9 TGTGCCAGCAGCGGATCCGGGACAGCCTCCTACGAGCAGTACTTC CASSGSGTASYEQYF
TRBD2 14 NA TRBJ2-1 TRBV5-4 TGTGCCAGCTCGGAGCGGGAGTTAGTCAATGAGCAGTTCTTC CASSERELVNEQFF
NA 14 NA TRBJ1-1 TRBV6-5 TGTGCCAGCAGGGCGAGGGGGATGAACACTGAAGCTTTCTTT CASRARGMNTEAFF
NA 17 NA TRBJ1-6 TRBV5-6 TGTGCCAGCAGCTTGGCCTCAGGGAGCTCCTATAATTCACCCCTCCACTTT CASSLASGSSYNSPLHF
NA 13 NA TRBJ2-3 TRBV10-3 TGTGCCATCAGTGATTCCGTAGCAGATACGCAGTATTTT CAISDSVADTQYF
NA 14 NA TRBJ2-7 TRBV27 TGTGCCAGCAGTCTTACAATACTCTCCTACGAGCAGTACTTC CASSLTILSYEQYF
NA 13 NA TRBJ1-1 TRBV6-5 TGTGCCAGCAGGACGCCCCGGGGCACTGAAGCTTTCTTT CASRTPRGTEAFF
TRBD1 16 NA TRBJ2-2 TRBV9 TGTGCCAGCAGCGTAGCCCCGACAGGGGCGGGCGGGGAGCTGTTTTTT CASSVAPTGAGGELFF
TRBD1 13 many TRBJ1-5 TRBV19 TGTGCCAGTAGCGGACAGGGGGGCCAGCCCCAGCATTTT CASSGQGGQPQHF
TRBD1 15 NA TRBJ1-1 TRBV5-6 TGTGCCAGCAGCCCCGGACAGGGGGCTTTCACTGAAGCTTTCTTT CASSPGQGAFTEAFF
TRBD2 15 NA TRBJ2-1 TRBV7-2 TGTGCCAGCAGCTTACAGCGGGGCGCGTACAATGAGCAGTTCTTC CASSLQRGAYNEQFF
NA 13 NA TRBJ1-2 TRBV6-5 TGTGCCAGCAGGCCCGACCCCGGAGGTGGCTACACCTTC CASRPDPGGGYTF
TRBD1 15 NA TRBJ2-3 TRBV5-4 TGTGCCAGCAGCTTGGGGGGGACAGGGTCAGATACGCAGTATTTT CASSLGGTGSDTQYF
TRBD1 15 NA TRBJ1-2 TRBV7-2 TGTGCCAGCAGCTCCAGACAGGGGTTAATTCATGGCTACACCTTC CASSSRQGLIHGYTF
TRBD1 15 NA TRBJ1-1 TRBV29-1 TGCAGCGCCGCCGCAACAGGGGCGACAAACACTGAAGCTTTCTTT CSAAATGATNTEAFF
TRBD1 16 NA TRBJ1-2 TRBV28 TGTGCCAGCGGGTTCGGACAGGGGTCTTCTAACTATGGCTACACCTTC CASGFGQGSSNYGYTF
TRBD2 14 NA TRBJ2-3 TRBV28 TGTGCCAGCATAAACGGACTAGCGGGAGATACGCAGTATTTT CASINGLAGDTQYF
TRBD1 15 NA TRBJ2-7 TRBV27 TGTGCCAGCAGTCGCCGGACAGGGGAGATGTACGAGCAGTACTTC CASSRRTGEMYEQYF
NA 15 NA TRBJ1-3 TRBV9 TGTGCCAGCAGCGTATTAGGGGGGGCAGGGAACACCATATATTTT CASSVLGGAGNTIYF
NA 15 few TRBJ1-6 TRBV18 TGTGCCAGCTCACCAGCTAGCTCCTATAATTCACCCCTCCACTTT CASSPASSYNSPLHF
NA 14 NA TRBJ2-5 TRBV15 TGTGCCACCAGCAGACTTAGGGCTTCGGAGACCCAGTACTTC CATSRLRASETQYF
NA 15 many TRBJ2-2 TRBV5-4 TGTGCCAGCAGCTTGCCCTTGAAGAACACCGGGGAGCTGTTTTTT CASSLPLKNTGELFF
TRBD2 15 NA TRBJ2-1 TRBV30 TGTGCCTGGACCGCAAGCGGGAGGGCCCCCAATGAGCAGTTCTTC CAWTASGRAPNEQFF
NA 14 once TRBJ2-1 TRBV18 TGTGCCAGCTCCCGTACTACAGGGTTGAATGAGCAGTTCTTC CASSRTTGLNEQFF
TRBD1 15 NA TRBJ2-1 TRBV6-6 TGTGCCAGCAGTTCCCCCGGTGGACAGGGATATGAGCAGTTCTTC CASSSPGGQGYEQFF
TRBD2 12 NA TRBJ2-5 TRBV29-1 TGCAGCGTTGATGGTCTAGCGGGAGGAGGCGACTTC CSVDGLAGGGDF
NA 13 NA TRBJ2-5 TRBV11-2 TGTGCCAGCAGCTTCCAGGGCGCAGAGACCCAGTACTTC CASSFQGAETQYF
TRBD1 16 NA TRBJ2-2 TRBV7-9 TGTGCCAGCAGCGACAGTGGCAGGGGGCGCACCGGGGAGCTGTTTTTT CASSDSGRGRTGELFF
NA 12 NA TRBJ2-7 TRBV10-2 TGCGCCAGCTCGGCAGCCTCCTACGAGCAGTACTTC CASSAASYEQYF
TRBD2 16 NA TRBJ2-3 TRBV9 TGTGCCAGCAGCGTTTGGCTAGCGGGAAACGCAGATACGCAGTATTTT CASSVWLAGNADTQYF
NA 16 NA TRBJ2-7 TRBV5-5 TGTGCCAGCAGCTTGGATGCAGGCTCCCGGCTCTACGAGCAGTACTTC CASSLDAGSRLYEQYF
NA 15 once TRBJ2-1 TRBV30 TGTGCCTGGAGAATAGGCGCGTGGCTCAGCGATGAGCAGTTCTTC CAWRIGAWLSDEQFF
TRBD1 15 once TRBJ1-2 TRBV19 TGTGCCAGTAGTATACGGTCCAGGGGGCATCGGGGCTACACCTTC CASSIRSRGHRGYTF
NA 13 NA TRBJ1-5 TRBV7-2 TGTGCCAGCAGCTTACGTGCGACGGAGCCCCAGCATTTT CASSLRATEPQHF
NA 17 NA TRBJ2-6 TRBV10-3 TGTGCCATCAGTGTGTCAGGGCTCGACTCTGGGGCCAACGTCCTGACTTTC CAISVSGLDSGANVLTF
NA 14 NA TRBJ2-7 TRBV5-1 TGCGCCAGCAGCTCCGACAGCCCCGCGGGCGAGCAGTACTTC CASSSDSPAGEQYF
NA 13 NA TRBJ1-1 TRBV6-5 TGTGCCAGCAGTAACCCAGGGTGGACTGAAGCTTTCTTT CASSNPGWTEAFF
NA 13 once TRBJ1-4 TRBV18 TGTGCCAGCTCACGGGGGTTGGAGGAAAAACTGTTTTTT CASSRGLEEKLFF
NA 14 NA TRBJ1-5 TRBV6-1 TGTGCCAGCAGTAGGACAGCGGTTGTAGGGTCCCAGCATTTT CASSRTAVVGSQHF
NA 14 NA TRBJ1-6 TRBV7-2 TGTGCCAGCAGCTTAAGGCGGAACCATTCACCCCTCCACTTT CASSLRRNHSPLHF